Shown below are 4 T cell receptor beta chains from a single sample sequenced in a study of blood T cell repertoires in COVID-19. Profiling relied on immunoSEQ multiplex PCR, and the TCRdb table lists in-frame clones only, not all of them. The profile shows around 150,000 clones, around 84% of them singletons. The source material was peripheral blood. Receptor source: a man between 65 and 85 years old with acute or convalescent COVID-19.

V is TRBV7-9 and J is TRBJ1-4; TRBD1 matches at 7 bases. The germline V gene encodes CDR1 SEHNR and CDR2 FQNEAQ (reference sequence). Trimming at V came to 5 bases and at J to 4 bases, leaving 7 bases not matched to a gene. The CDR3 has 15 amino acids. CDR3 in amino acids: CASSKPGQINEKLFF. The DNA of the CDR3 is TGTGCCAGCAGCAAACCGGGACAGATTAATGAAAAACTGTTTTTT.

This chain joins TRBV10-2 and TRBJ2-3; 12 positions match TRBD2. This CDR3 is built from 15 residues. The germline CDR1 and CDR2 sequences are WSHSY and SAAADI. The trim removed 6 bases at V and 2 bases at J, leaving 3 bases unmatched. CDR3 amino acids: CASSLAGGITDTQYF. In nucleotides, the CDR3 is TGCGCCAGCAGCCTAGCGGGAGGGATCACAGATACGCAGTATTTT.

The chain recombines TRBV4-1 with TRBJ2-1; 10 nucleotides align to TRBD2. CDR3 size: 17 residues. The V gene end was trimmed by 4 bases and the J gene end by 2 bases; junction bases not matched to a gene: 8. The germline V gene has CDR1 MGHRA and CDR2 YSYEKL. The CDR3 spells CASSPSSGGPPYNEQFF. As DNA, the CDR3 is TGCGCCAGCAGCCCTTCTAGCGGGGGCCCCCCCTACAATGAGCAGTTCTTC.

The chain links TRBV7-6 to TRBJ2-1; 14 positions agree with TRBD2. Germline trimming cut 5 bases from V and 4 bases from J; bases unmatched to any gene: 4. The CDR3 length is 16 residues. CDR1 is SGHVS, CDR2 FNYEAQ, per germline. This chain's CDR3 is CASSGGTSGSYNEQFF. CDR3 nucleotides: TGTGCCAGCAGCGGTGGGACTAGCGGGAGTTACAATGAGCAGTTCTTC.